This T cell receptor (beta chain) was sequenced for a study of shared clonotypes between healthy human individuals (dated by TCRdb to the early 2020s). A note on the overall study: The cohort included a few men and a couple of women between 18 and 49 years of age. Per donor, three plates each were used for CD4 naive and CD4 memory, two for CD8 naive, and one for CD8 memory. Blood TCR repertoires of roughly five healthy adults were deeply sequenced to estimate repertoire size and the extent of clonotype sharing between individuals. Different laboratories and diverse techniques were used to prepare libraries and sequence TCR repertoires, to increase sequencing depth and limit assay-specific biases. Each donor's leukapheresis produced roughly between roughly 0.94 and 9.5 billion PBMCs.

Per the germline V gene, SGHDT is the CDR1 and YYEEEE is the CDR2. V is pared back by 0 bases and J by 9 bases, with 12 bases lying between the germline termini. The CDR3 spans 13 residues, from the cysteine through the phenylalanine. Of all the DNA, just the CDR3 is kept, 39 bases in frame from base 1. Points on this clone: Its binding antigen is unknown. No clone much larger than this one lies a single base away; base qualities are absent.

CD8 naive samples were CD45RO-negative cells positively selected for CCR7, giving a CD45RA+CCR7+ population that excluded TemRA cells. Healthy HIV-negative adults with no recently reported acute infections or vaccinations were included as donors. All donors were Caucasian adults living in Nashville, Tennessee, USA. After blood collection by leukapheresis, PBMCs were isolated using Ficoll-Histopaque density gradient centrifugation and then cryopreserved in the vapor phase of liquid nitrogen. Analytical flow cytometry was used to check the purity and quantity of every magnetically sorted T cell population. Each sorted fraction had its genomic DNA isolated and then quantified by UV absorbance on a Nanodrop 2000c. Using the deep immunoSEQ assay, TCR CDR3 regions were amplified from genomic DNA by multiplex PCR. For each cell subset, the extracted genomic DNA was distributed evenly across all wells of several immunoSEQ 96-well plates, and each plate served as one replicate. For sorted subsets, approximately 210 ng genomic DNA, equal to approximately 30,000 T cell genomes, was loaded into each replicate PCR. Purified libraries were quantified with a Qubit 3.0 fluorometer, sized on a Bioanalyzer 2100, and re-quantified with the KAPA Library Quantification kit. Each immunoSEQ 96-well plate was sequenced on its own single-read 150-cycle Illumina NextSeq 550 flow cell. On the study's bioinformatics: Because the immunoSEQ output included only junctional sequences and no quality scores, the filtering could not be the same as the filtering used for full-length reads. Sequences were annotated with PyIR, a Python wrapper for IgBLAST v1.9, and V/J genes and CDR3 were assigned using IMGT germline references. Any read was removed if the V/J assignment was weak (E-value above 1e-6), the CDR3 was missing, or the read contained stop codons, out-of-frame junctions, or ambiguous translated residues. A V3J clonotype was defined by an identical inferred V gene, J gene, and CDR3 amino acid sequence. To compute the percentage overlap between repertoires, the number of shared unique clonotypes was divided by the size of the smaller repertoire. Repertoire richness was assessed with RTK rarefaction, the Chao1 estimator, and Recon v2.1 estimates of unobserved clonotypes. For all TCRbeta clonotypes obtained by the gDNA method from four donors, generation probabilities were computed with OLGA. TCRdb limited this immuneACCESS table to in-frame rearrangements with V and J called. A share of clones is missing; checked studies link under half to unresolved V genes, and the rest is unexplained. D and trimming were read from the DNA, whereas the V and J calls and clone size are those reported in that table. This sample has millions of clones in its table, and roughly 91% of those were observed once. The leading ten clones occupy 1.5% to 2% of the sample.

Points the paper makes about the study in general: Pairwise subsampling indicated that sequencing depth was expected to affect the degree of clonotype sharing among donors. Compared with non-shared clonotypes, the clonotypes found in all four sorted-subset donors had higher generation probabilities. About 5% of naive CD4, 3% to 4% of naive CD8, approximately 2% of memory CD4, and 0.4% of memory CD8 clonotypes were shared across a few donors. Sampling was restricted to blood, and TCR repertoires in tissue are likely to differ from TCR repertoires in blood. Because the study included a small number of donors, the genetic and exposure-history diversity represented was limited. Rarefaction of sorted-subset datasets indicated incomplete sequencing despite the large sequencing depth. Larger estimated clonotype richness was generally found for naive subsets than for memory subsets.

Specimen: naive CD8+ T cells from PBMCs. The cell subset or site label, as the study defines it: CD45RA+CCR7+. This TCR derives from a man younger than 35 in good health. Some clones in this sample may be carry-over from other donors' samples. The chain was built from TRBV5-6 and TRBJ1-2; the D region possibly corresponds to TRBD1 (5 bases align). The CDR3 here reads CASSLVGGGSYTF. The nucleotide sequence reads TGTGCCAGCAGCTTGGTTGGGGGAGGCAGCTACACCTTC.